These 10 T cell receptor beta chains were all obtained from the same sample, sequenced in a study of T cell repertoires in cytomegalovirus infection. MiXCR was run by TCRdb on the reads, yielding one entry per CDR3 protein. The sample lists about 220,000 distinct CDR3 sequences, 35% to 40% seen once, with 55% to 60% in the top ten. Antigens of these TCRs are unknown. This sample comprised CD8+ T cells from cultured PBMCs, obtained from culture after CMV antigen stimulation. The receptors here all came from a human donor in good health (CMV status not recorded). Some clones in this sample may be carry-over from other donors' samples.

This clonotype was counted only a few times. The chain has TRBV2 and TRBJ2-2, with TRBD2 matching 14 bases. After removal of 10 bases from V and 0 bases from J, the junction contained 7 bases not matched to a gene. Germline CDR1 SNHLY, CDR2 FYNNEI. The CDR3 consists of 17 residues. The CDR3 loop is CATWTSGGIANTGELFF. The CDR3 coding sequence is TGTGCCACTTGGACTAGCGGGGGGATCGCGAACACCGGGGAGCTGTTTTTT.

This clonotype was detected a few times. This CDR3 reads CASSYVRGRVSTEAFF. The CDR3, as DNA: TGTGCCAGCAGTTACGTACGGGGGCGGGTTTCCACTGAAGCTTTCTTT. The gene calls are TRBV6-6 and TRBJ1-1, with a weak D call TRBD1 (6 bases). Germline V lookup: CDR1 MNHNY, CDR2 SVGAGI (reference sequence). CDR3 size: 16 residues. V gave up 2 bases and J gave up 4 bases, with 17 bases separating them.

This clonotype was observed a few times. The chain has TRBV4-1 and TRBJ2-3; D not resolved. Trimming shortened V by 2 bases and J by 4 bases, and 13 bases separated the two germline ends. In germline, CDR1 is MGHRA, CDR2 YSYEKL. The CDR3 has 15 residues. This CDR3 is CASSQILRWADTQYF. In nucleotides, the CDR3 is TGCGCCAGCAGCCAAATTCTTCGATGGGCAGATACGCAGTATTTT.

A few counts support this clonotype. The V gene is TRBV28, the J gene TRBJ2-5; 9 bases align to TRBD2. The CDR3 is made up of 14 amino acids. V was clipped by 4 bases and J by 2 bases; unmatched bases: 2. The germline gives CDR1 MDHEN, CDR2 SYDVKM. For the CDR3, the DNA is TGTGCCAGCAGTTGGACTAGCGCACAAGAGACCCAGTACTTC. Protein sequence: CASSWTSAQETQYF.

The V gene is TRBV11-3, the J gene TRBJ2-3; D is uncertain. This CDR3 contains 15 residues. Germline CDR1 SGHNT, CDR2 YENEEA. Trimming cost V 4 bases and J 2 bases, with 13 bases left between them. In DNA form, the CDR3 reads TGTGCCAGCAGCTCGGACCGCGGAGTCACAGATACGCAGTATTTT. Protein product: CASSSDRGVTDTQYF. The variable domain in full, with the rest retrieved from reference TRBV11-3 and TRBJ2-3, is EAGVVQSPRYKIIEKKQPVAFWCNPISGHNTLYWYLQNLGQGPELLIRYENEEAVDDSQLPKDRFSAERLKGVDSTLKIQPAELGDSAVYLCASSSDRGVTDTQYFGPGTRLTVL.

The DNA for the CDR3 is TGTGCCCCAAGAGGGGGACAGGGGCCCTATTCGGGCAATCAGCCCCAGCATTTT. Translating it yields CAPRGGQGPYSGNQPQHF. This sequence joins TRBV24-1 and TRBJ1-5; TRBD1 matches at 10 bases. V trimming: 12 bases; J trimming: 2 bases; junction bases outside the gene matches: 18. The CDR3 covers 18 residues. Looked up from germline, CDR1 is KGHDR and CDR2 is SFDVKD.

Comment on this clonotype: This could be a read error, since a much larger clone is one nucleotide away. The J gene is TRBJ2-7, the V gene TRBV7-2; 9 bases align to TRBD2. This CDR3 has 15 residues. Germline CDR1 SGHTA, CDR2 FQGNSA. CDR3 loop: CASSWSRREGYERYF. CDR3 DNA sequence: TGTGCCAGCAGCTGGAGTCGGCGGGAGGGTTACGAGCGGTACTTC. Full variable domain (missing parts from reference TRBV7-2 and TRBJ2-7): GAGVSQSPSNKVTEKGKDVELRCDPISGHTALYWYRQSLGQGLEFLIYFQGNSAPDKSGLPSDRFSAERTGGSVSTLTIQRTQQEDSAVYLCASSWSRREGYERYFGPGTRLTVT.

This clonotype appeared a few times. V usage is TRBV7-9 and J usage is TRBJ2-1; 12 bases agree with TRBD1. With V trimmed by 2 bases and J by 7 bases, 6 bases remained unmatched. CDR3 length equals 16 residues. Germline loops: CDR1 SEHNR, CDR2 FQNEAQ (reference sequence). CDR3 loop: CASSLSPGQGANEQFF. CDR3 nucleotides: TGTGCCAGCAGCTTATCACCGGGACAGGGGGCGAATGAGCAGTTCTTC. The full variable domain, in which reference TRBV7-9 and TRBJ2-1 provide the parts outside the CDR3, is DTGVSQNPRHKITKRGQNVTFRCDPISEHNRLYWYRQTLGQGPEFLTYFQNEAQLEKSRLLSDRFSAERPKGSFSTLEIQRTEQGDSAMYLCASSLSPGQGANEQFFGPGTRLTVL.

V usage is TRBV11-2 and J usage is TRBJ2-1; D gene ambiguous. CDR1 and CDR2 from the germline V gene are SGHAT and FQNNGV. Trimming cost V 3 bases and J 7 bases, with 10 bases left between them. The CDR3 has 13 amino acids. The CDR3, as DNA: TGTGCCAGCAGCTTTAGCAAGGAGAATGAGCAGTTCTTC. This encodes CASSFSKENEQFF.

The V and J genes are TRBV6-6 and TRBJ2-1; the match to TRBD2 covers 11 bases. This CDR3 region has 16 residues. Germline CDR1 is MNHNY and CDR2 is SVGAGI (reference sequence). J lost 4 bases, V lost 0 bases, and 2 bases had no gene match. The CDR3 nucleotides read TGTGCCAGCAGTTACTCTCTAGCGGGGGGTTACAATGAGCAGTTCTTC. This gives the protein CASSYSLAGGYNEQFF.